The TCR beta chain under discussion was sequenced for a study of shared clonotypes between healthy human individuals. On the study more broadly: Each donor's CD8 memory used one plate, CD8 naive two, each CD4 subset three.

Study-wide results and limits: Despite large depth, sorted-subset datasets appeared incompletely sequenced. The sharing of roughly 5% of naive CD4 clonotypes was seen across several donors.

On this clone: Its antigen remains unidentified.

Investigators spread the genomic DNA of each subset evenly over several immunoSEQ plates. The repertoire was sequenced with immunoSEQ multiplex PCR; TCRdb's copy has only in-frame clones and lacks some. The sample contains approximately 2,300,000 clones, under 95% of which appear only once. V lost 4 bases to trimming and J lost 9 bases; unmatched junction nucleotides: 9. The germline V gene has CDR1 SEHNR and CDR2 FQNEAQ (reference sequence). The CDR3 covers 14 residues. This receptor was taken from a man aged 18 to 29 in good health. Some clones in this sample may be carry-over from other donors' samples. V is TRBV7-9 and J is TRBJ2-7, with TRBD2 identical over 10 bases. The sequencing input was naive CD4+ T cells from PBMCs. The subset is: CD45RA+ positively selected. CDR3 DNA: TGTGCCAGCAGCTCTGGACTAGCGGACTCAGTGCAGTACTTC. This sequence encodes CASSSGLADSVQYF.